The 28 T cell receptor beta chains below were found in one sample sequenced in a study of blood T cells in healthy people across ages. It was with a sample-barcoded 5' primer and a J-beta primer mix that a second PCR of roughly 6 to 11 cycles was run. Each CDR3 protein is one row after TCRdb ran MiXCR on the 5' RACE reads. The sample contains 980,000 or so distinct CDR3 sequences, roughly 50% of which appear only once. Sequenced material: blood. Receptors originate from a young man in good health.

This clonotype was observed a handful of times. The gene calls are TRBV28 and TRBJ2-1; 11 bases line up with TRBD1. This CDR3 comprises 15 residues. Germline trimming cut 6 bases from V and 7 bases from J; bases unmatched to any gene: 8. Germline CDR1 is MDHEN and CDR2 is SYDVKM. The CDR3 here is CASSTPGQGGNEQFF. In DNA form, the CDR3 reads TGTGCCAGCAGCACTCCGGGACAGGGGGGGAATGAGCAGTTCTTC.

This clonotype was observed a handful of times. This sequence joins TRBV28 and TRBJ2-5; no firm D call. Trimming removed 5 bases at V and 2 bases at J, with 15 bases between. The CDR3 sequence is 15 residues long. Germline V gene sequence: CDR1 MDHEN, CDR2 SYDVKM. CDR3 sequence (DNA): TGTGCCAGCAGTAACCCAAGCGCGAAACAAGAGACCCAGTACTTC. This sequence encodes CASSNPSAKQETQYF.

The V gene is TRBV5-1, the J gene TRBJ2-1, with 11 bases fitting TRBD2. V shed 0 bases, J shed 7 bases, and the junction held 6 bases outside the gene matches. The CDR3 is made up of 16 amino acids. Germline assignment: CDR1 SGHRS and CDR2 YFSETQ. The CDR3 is CASSLGSSGGENEQFF. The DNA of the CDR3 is TGCGCCAGCAGCTTGGGAAGTAGCGGGGGGGAAAATGAGCAGTTCTTC.

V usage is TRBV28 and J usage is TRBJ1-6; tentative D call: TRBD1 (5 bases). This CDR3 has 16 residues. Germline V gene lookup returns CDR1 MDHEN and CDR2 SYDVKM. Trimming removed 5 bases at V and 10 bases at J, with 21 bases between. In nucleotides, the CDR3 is TGTGCCAGCAGTCCGGGAGGGGTTGGATCGGGCTCACCCCTCCACTTT. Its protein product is CASSPGGVGSGSPLHF.

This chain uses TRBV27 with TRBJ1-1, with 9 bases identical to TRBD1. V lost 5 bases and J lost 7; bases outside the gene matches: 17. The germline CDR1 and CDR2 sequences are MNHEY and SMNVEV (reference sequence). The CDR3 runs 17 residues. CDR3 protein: CASSPTRNRGPGGEAFF. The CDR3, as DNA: TGTGCCAGCAGTCCGACGCGTAACAGGGGGCCAGGTGGTGAAGCTTTCTTT.

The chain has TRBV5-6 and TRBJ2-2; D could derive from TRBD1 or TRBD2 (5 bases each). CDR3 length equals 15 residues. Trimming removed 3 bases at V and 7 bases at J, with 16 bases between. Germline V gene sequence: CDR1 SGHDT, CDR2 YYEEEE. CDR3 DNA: TGTGCCAGCAGCTGGGACCTTAGGGCGGACGGGGAGCTGTTTTTT. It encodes CASSWDLRADGELFF.

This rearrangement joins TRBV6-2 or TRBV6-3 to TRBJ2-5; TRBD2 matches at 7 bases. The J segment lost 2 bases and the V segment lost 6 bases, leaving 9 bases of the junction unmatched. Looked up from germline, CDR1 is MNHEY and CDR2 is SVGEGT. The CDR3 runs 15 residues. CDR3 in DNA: TGTGCCAGCAGACCAGCGGGGCCATTGCAAGAGACCCAGTACTTC. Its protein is CASRPAGPLQETQYF.

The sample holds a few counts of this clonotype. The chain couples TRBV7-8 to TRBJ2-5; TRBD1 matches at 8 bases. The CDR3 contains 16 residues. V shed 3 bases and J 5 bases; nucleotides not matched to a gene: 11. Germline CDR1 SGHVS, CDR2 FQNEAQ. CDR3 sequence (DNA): TGTGCCAGCAGCTTCTCGGCTCGGACAGGGACGGAGACCCAGTACTTC. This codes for CASSFSARTGTETQYF.

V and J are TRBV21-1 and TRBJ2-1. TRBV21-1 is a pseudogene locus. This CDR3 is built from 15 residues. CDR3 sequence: CASSGGPRPFNEQFF. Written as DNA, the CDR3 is TGTGCCAGCAGCGGCGGACCCCGACCCTTCAATGAGCAGTTCTTC.

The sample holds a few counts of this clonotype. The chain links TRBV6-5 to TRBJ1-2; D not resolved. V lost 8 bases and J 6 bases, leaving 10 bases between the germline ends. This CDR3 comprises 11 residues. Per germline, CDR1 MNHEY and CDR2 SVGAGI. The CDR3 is CASVGFDGYTF. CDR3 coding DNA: TGTGCCAGCGTTGGGTTTGATGGCTACACCTTC.

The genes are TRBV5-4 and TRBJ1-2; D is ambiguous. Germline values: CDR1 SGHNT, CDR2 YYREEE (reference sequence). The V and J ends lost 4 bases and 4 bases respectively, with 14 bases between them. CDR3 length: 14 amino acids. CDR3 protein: CASSENAVSYGYTF. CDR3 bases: TGTGCCAGCAGCGAAAATGCGGTTAGCTATGGCTACACCTTC. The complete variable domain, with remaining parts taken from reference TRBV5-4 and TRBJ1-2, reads ETGVTQSPTHLIKTRGQQVTLRCSSQSGHNTVSWYQQALGQGPQFIFQYYREEENGRGNFPPRFSGLQFPNYSSELNVNALELDDSALYLCASSENAVSYGYTFGSGTRLTVV.

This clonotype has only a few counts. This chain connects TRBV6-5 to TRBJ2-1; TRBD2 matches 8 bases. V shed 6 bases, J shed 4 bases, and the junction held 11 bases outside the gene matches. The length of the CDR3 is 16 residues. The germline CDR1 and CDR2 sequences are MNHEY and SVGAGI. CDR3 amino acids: CASSPGGAKNYNEQFF. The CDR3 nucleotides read TGTGCCAGCAGCCCCGGGGGGGCAAAGAATTACAATGAGCAGTTCTTC.

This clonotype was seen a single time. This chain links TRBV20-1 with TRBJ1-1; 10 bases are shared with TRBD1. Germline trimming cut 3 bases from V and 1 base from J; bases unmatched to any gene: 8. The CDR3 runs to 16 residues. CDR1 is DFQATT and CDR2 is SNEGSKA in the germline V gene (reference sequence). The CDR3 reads CSARDPRTGGNTEAFF. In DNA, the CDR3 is TGCAGTGCTAGGGACCCCAGGACAGGGGGGAACACTGAAGCTTTCTTT.

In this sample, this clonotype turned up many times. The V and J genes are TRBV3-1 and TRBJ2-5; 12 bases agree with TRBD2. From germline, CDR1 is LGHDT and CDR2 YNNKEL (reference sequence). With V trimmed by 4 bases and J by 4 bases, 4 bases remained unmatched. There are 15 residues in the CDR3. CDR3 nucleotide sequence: TGTGCCAGCAGCCTGGCTAGCGGGGGGGGAGAGACCCAGTACTTC. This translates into CASSLASGGGETQYF.

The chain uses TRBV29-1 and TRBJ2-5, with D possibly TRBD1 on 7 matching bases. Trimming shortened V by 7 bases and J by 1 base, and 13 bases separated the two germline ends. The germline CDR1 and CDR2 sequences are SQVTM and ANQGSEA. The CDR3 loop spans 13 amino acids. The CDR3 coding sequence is TGCAGCGGGCGGGGACAGCTCCAAGAGACCCAGTACTTC. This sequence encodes CSGRGQLQETQYF.

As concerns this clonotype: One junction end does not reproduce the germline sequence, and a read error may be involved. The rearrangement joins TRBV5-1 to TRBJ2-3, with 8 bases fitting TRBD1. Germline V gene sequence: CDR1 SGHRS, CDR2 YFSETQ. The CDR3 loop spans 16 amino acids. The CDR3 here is CANSLAMGQGTDTQYF. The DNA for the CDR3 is TGCGCCAACAGCTTGGCCATGGGACAGGGCACAGATACGCAGTATTTT.

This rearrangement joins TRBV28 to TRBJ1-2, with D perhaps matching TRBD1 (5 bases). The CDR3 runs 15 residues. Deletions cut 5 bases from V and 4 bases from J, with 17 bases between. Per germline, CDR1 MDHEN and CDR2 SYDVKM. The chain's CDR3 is CASSTEGGVVYGYTF. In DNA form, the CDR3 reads TGTGCCAGCAGTACGGAGGGAGGGGTGGTCTATGGCTACACCTTC.

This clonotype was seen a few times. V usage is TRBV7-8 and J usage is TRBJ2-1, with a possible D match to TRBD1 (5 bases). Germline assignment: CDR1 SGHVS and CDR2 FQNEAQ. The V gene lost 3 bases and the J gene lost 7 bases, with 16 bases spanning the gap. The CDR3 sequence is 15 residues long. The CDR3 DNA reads TGTGCCAGCAGCTTTCGGACACCCATGGGGAATGAGCAGTTCTTC. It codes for CASSFRTPMGNEQFF.

CDR3 amino acids: CASSPVEEGQFF. The CDR3 DNA reads TGTGCCAGCAGTCCCGTTGAAGAGGGGCAGTTCTTC. The chain has TRBV6-2 or TRBV6-3 and TRBJ2-1; D may be TRBD2 (5 bases). Germline CDR1 reads MNHEY; CDR2 reads SVGEGT. This CDR3 region has 12 residues. The V and J ends lost 5 bases and 12 bases respectively, with 14 bases between them.

CDR3 nucleotide sequence: TGTGCCAGCAGTTACTCACCTACAGGGGAGGGCCAGCCCCAGCATTTT. Its protein product is CASSYSPTGEGQPQHF. The chain links TRBV6-5 to TRBJ1-5; 7 positions agree with TRBD1. With V trimmed by 0 bases and J by 7 bases, 9 bases remained unmatched. Germline values: CDR1 MNHEY, CDR2 SVGAGI. CDR3 size: 16 residues.

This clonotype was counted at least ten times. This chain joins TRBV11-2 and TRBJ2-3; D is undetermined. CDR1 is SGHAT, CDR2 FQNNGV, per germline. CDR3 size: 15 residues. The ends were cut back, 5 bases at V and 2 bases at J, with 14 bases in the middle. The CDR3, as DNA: TGTGCCAGCAGCCCGTCTGGGCAGGTCACAGATACGCAGTATTTT. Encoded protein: CASSPSGQVTDTQYF.

The CDR3 reads CASILGGSDTQYF. In DNA form, the CDR3 reads TGTGCCAGCATTCTCGGAGGGTCAGATACGCAGTATTTT. This chain joins TRBV12-3 or TRBV12-4 and TRBJ2-3; D is possibly TRBD2 (6 bases). V lost 7 bases, J lost 4 bases, and 12 bases lay in between. The CDR3 runs 13 residues.

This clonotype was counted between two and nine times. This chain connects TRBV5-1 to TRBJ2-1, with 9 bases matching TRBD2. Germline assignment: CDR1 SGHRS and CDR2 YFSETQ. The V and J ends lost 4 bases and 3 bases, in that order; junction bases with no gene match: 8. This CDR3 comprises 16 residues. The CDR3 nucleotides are TGCGCCAGCAGCACCCGAGCGGGGGGAAACTACAATGAGCAGTTCTTC. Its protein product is CASSTRAGGNYNEQFF. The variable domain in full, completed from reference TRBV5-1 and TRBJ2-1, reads KAGVTQTPRYLIKTRGQQVTLSCSPISGHRSVSWYQQTPGQGLQFLFEYFSETQRNKGNFPGRFSGRQFSNSRSEMNVSTLELGDSALYLCASSTRAGGNYNEQFFGPGTRLTVL.

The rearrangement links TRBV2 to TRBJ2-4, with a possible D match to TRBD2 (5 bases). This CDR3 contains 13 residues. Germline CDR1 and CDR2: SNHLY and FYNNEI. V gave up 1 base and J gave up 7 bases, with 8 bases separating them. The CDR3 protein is CASSEGPGNIQYF. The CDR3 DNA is TGTGCCAGCAGTGAAGGTCCGGGGAACATTCAGTACTTC. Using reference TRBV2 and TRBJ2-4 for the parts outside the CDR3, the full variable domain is EPEVTQTPSHQVTQMGQEVILRCVPISNHLYFYWYRQILGQKVEFLVSFYNNEISEKSEIFDDQFSVERPDGSNFTLKIRSTKLEDSAMYFCASSEGPGNIQYFGAGTRLSVL.

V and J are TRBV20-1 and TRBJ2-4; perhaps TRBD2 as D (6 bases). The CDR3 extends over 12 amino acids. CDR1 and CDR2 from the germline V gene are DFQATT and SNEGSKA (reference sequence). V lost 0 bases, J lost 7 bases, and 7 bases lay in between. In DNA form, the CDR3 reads TGCAGTGCTAGAGAGGAGGGGAACATTCAGTACTTC. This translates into CSAREEGNIQYF.

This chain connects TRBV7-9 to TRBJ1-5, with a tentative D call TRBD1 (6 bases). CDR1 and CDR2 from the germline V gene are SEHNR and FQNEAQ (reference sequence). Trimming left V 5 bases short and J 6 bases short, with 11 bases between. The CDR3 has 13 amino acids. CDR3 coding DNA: TGTGCCAGCAGCGGGACACAGGCTCAGCCCCAGCATTTT. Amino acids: CASSGTQAQPQHF.

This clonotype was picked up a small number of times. In nucleotides, the CDR3 is TGCGCCAGCAGCCATCATGAGGAGGGGCGTAAGGTTAATGAAAAACTGTTTTTT. Amino acid sequence: CASSHHEEGRKVNEKLFF. The chain links TRBV4-1 to TRBJ1-4; TRBD1 is a possible D gene (5 bases). The germline V and J ends were trimmed by 3 bases and 4 bases, with 21 bases remaining between them. The germline gives CDR1 MGHRA, CDR2 YSYEKL. The CDR3 contains 18 residues.

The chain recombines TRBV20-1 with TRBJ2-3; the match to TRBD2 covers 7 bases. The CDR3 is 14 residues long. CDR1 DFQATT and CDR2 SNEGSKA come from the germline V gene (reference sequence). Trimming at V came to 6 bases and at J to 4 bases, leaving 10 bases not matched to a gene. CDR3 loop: CSAASALAPDTQYF. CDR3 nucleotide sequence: TGCAGTGCCGCCTCGGCACTAGCGCCAGATACGCAGTATTTT.